This TCR beta chain appears in the sequencing data of a study of cytotoxic CD8 clonotypes in ibrutinib-treated CLL. Whole-study context: Productive templates per sample averaged about 260,000; productive rearrangements, some 99,000. Whole-study results and caveats: Baseline values of clonality outstripped age-matched healthy donors and followed circulating CD8+ T-cell counts.

Only one count was recorded for this clone. Its cognate antigen is unknown. A 1 in 200,000 to 1 in 1 million T cell depth was the sequencing target. The protocol was immunoSEQ multiplex PCR, while the TCRdb copy is restricted to in-frame clones and leaves out a portion. The table includes tens of thousands of clones, 86% detected once. The receptor was derived from a human donor with chronic lymphocytic leukemia. The sequencing here drew on PBMCs, taken before ibrutinib treatment.

The CDR3 bases are TGTGCCAGCAGCTTCGACAGGGAGGGTGAAGCTTTCTTT. Its protein is CASSFDREGEAFF. The chain links TRBV11-1 to TRBJ1-1; 7 bases fit TRBD1. Germline trimming cut 3 bases from V and 7 bases from J; bases unmatched to any gene: 5. The CDR3 runs to 13 residues. Per the germline V gene, CDR1 is SGHAT and CDR2 is FQDESV (reference sequence).